Listed here is a single T cell receptor (beta chain). Antigen specificity is unknown. The PCR contained 60 Vbeta and 13 Jbeta primers. In the study's own analysis: Later reanalysis found around 74 million unique TCR beta chains, approximately 11 million of them shared. The assay was immunoSEQ multiplex PCR, and TCRdb's table has in-frame clones only and misses some. V and J calls and clone size follow that table, whereas D and trimming were derived from the DNA. The repertoire holds over 150,000 clones, with around 75% as singletons. The sample comes from a study of cytomegalovirus exposure and HLA in healthy donors. Per the germline V gene, CDR1 is SGHAT and CDR2 is FQNNGV. This CDR3 has 12 residues. Between the trimmed V and J ends, which lost 2 bases and 4 bases, there was a span of 5 bases. Study conclusions and caveats: TCR beta V- and J-gene trimming was later associated with a missense DCLRE1C variant. Researchers left out some V segments, among them TRBV6-2 and TRBV6-3, as indistinguishable. Later findings reportedly placed an Asian-associated ancestry cluster below the roughly 730-donor mean for N-insertions.

The chain joins TRBV11-2 to TRBJ2-5; D gene ambiguous. Sequenced material: PBMCs. The source of this sequence is a man in his late teens or twenties in good health and CMV-seronegative. CDR3 nucleotides: TGTGCCAGCAGCTTATTCTTAGAGACCCAGTACTTC. Its protein is CASSLFLETQYF.